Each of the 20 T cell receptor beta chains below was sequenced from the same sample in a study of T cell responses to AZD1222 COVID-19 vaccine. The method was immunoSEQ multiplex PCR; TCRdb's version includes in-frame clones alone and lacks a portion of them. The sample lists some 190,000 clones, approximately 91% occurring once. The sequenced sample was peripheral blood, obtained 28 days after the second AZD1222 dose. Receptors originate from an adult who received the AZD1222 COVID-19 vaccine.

The CDR3 DNA reads TGTGCCAGCAGTGGGGGTAGGCGTGAAAAACTGTTTTTT. Translated, it gives CASSGGRREKLFF. V usage is TRBV2 and J usage is TRBJ1-4, with D uncertain. The CDR3 has 13 residues. Trimming took off 4 bases at V and 7 bases at J, with 10 bases between the two ends. Germline V gene lookup returns CDR1 SNHLY and CDR2 FYNNEI.

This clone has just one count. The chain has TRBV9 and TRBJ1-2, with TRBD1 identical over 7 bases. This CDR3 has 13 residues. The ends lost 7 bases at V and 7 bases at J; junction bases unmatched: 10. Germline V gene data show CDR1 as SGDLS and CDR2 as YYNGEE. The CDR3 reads CASGLTGAIGYTF. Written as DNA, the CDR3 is TGTGCCAGCGGACTCACAGGGGCCATTGGCTACACCTTC.

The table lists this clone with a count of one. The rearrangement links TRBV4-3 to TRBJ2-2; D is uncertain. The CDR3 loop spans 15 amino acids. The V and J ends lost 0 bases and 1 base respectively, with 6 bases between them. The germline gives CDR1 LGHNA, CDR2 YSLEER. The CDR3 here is CASSQDPVNTGELFF. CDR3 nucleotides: TGCGCCAGCAGCCAAGACCCCGTGAACACCGGGGAGCTGTTTTTT.

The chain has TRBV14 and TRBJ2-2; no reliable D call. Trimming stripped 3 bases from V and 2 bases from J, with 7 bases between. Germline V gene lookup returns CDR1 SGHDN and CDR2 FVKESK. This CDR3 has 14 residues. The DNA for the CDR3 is TGTGCCAGCAGCCAGGATGGCAACACCGGGGAGCTGTTTTTT. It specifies CASSQDGNTGELFF. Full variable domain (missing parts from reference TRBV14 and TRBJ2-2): EAGVTQFPSHSVIEKGQTVTLRCDPISGHDNLYWYRRVMGKEIKFLLHFVKESKQDESGMPNNRFLAERTGGTYSTLKVQPAELEDSGVYFCASSQDGNTGELFFGEGSRLTVL.

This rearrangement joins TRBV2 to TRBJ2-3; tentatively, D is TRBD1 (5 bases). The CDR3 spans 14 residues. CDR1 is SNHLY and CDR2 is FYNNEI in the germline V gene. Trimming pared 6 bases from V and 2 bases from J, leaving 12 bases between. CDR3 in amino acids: CASRHRLPTDTQYF. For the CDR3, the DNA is TGTGCCAGCAGACACAGGCTCCCCACAGATACGCAGTATTTT. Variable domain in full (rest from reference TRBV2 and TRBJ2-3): EPEVTQTPSHQVTQMGQEVILRCVPISNHLYFYWYRQILGQKVEFLVSFYNNEISEKSEIFDDQFSVERPDGSNFTLKIRSTKLEDSAMYFCASRHRLPTDTQYFGPGTRLTVL.

This CDR3 reads CASSLGTGLMGYTF. The CDR3 DNA sequence: TGCGCCAGCAGCTTGGGGACAGGGTTAATGGGCTACACCTTC. The chain joins TRBV5-1 to TRBJ1-2; 8 positions match TRBD1. CDR1 is SGHRS and CDR2 is YFSETQ in the germline V gene. The CDR3 is 14 amino acids. With V trimmed by 0 bases and J by 8 bases, 6 bases remained unmatched.

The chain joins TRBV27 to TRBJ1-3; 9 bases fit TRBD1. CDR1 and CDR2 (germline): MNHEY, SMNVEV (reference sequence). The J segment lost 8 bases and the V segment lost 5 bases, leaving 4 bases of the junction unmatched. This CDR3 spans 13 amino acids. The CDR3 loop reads CASSPRDRDTIYF. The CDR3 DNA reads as TGTGCCAGCAGTCCTCGGGACAGGGACACCATATATTTT.

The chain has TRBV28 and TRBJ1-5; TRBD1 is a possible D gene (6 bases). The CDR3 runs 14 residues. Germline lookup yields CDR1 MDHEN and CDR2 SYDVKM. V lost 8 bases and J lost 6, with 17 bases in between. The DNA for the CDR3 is TGTGCCAGCTTGGGGAGGGGGAATGTTCAGCCCCAGCATTTT. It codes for CASLGRGNVQPQHF.

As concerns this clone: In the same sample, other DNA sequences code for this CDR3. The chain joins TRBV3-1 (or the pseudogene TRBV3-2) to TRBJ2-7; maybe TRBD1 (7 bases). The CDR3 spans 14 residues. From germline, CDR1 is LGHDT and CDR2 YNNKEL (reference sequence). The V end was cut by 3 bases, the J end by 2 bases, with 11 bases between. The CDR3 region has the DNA TGTGCCAGCAGCCAGGCAGGGGGGCCCTACGAGCAGTACTTC. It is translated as CASSQAGGPYEQYF.

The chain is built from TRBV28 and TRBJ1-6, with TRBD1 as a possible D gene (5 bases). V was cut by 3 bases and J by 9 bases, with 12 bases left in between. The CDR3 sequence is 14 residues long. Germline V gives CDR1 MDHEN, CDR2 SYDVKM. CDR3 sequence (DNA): TGTGCCAGCAGTTTGAGTGTAAGGGGTTCACCCCTCCACTTT. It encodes CASSLSVRGSPLHF.

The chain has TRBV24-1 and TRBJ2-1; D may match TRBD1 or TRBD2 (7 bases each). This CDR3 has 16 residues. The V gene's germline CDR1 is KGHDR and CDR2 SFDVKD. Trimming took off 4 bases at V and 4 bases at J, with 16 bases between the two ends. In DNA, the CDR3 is TGTGCCACCAGTGACTCAGGGGGGGGAATTTACAATGAGCAGTTCTTC. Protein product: CATSDSGGGIYNEQFF.

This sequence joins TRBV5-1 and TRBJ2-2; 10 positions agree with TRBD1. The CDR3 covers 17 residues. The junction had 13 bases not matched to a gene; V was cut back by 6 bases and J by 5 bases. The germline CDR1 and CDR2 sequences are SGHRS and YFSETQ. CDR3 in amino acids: CASIVAPGQGSTGELFF. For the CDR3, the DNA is TGCGCCAGCATAGTGGCCCCGGGACAGGGGAGTACCGGGGAGCTGTTTTTT.

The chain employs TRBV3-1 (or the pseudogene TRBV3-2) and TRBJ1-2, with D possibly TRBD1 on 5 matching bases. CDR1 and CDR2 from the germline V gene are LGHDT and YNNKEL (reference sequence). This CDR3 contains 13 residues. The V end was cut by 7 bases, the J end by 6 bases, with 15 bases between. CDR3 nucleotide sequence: TGTGCCAGCACCAATCAGGGTTTAGATGGCTACACCTTC. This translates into CASTNQGLDGYTF.

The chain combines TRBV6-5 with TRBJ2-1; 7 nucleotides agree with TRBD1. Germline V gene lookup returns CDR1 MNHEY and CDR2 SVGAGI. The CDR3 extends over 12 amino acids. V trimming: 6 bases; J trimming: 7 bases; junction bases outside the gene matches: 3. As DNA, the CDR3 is TGTGCCAGCAGCTTGGACAGGAATGAGCAGTTCTTC. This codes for CASSLDRNEQFF.

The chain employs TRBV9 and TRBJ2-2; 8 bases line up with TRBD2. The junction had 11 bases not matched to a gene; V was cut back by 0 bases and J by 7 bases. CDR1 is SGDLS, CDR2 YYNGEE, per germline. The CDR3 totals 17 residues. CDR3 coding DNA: TGTGCCAGCAGCGTAGGCGGATCGGGAGCGGGGGACGGGGAGCTGTTTTTT. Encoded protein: CASSVGGSGAGDGELFF. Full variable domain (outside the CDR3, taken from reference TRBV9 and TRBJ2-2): DSGVTQTPKHLITATGQRVTLRCSPRSGDLSVYWYQQSLDQGLQFLIQYYNGEERAKGNILERFSAQQFPDLHSELNLSSLELGDSALYFCASSVGGSGAGDGELFFGEGSRLTVL.

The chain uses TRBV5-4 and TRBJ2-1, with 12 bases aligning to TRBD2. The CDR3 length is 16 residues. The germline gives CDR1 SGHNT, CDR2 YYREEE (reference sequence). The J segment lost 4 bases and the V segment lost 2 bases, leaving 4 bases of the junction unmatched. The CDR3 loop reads CASSLETSGRYNEQFF. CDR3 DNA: TGTGCCAGCAGCTTAGAGACTAGCGGGAGATACAATGAGCAGTTCTTC.

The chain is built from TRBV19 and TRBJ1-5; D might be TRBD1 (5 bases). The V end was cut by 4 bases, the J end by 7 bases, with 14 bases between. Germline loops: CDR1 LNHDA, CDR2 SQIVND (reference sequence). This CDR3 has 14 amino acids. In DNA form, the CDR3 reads TGTGCCAGTAGTACGGGAGGGGTTGGGCAGCCCCAGCATTTT. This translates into CASSTGGVGQPQHF.

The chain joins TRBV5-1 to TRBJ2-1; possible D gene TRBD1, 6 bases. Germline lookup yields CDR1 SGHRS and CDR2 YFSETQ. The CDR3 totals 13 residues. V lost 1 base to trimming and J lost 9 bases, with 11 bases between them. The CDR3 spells CASSLHDRSEQFF. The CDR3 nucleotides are TGCGCCAGCAGCTTGCACGACAGGAGTGAGCAGTTCTTC.

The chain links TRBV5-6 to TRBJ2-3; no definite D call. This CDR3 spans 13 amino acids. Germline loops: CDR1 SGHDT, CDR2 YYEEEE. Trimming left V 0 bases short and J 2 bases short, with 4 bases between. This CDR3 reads CASSLDTTDTQYF. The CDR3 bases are TGTGCCAGCAGCTTGGACACCACAGATACGCAGTATTTT.

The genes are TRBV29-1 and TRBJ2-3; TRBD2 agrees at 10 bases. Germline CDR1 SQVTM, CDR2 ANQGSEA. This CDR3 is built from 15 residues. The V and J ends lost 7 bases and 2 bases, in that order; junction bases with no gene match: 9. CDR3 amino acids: CSASGGHSPTDTQYF. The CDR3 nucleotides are TGCAGCGCTAGCGGGGGCCACTCTCCCACAGATACGCAGTATTTT.